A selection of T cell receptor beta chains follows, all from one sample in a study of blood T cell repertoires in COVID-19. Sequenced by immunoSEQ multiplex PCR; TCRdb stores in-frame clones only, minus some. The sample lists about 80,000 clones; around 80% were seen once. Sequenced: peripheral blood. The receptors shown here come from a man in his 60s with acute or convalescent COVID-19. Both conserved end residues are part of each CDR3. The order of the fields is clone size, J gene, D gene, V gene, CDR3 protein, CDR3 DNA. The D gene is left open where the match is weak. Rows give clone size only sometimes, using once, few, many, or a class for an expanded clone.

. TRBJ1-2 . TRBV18 CASSPSTGGYTF TGTGCCAGCTCTCCGTCGACAGGTGGCTACACCTTC
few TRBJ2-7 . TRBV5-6 CASSFRSFSSYEQYF TGTGCCAGCAGCTTTCGGAGCTTCAGCTCCTACGAGCAGTACTTC
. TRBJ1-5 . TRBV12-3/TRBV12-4 CASSSGVEQPQHF TGTGCCAGCAGTTCAGGGGTGGAGCAGCCCCAGCATTTT
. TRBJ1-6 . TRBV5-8 CASSRRDTPLHF TGTGCCAGCAGCCGCAGGGATACACCCCTCCACTTT
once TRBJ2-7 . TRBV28 CASNTGTVFYEQYF TGTGCCAGCAACACCGGGACTGTCTTCTACGAGCAGTACTTC
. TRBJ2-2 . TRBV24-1 CATSDLAGDGTGELFF TGTGCCACCAGTGATTTGGCAGGGGATGGGACCGGGGAGCTGTTTTTT
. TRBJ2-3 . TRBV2 CASSRSGDTQYF TGTGCCAGCTCGAGAAGCGGCGATACGCAGTATTTT
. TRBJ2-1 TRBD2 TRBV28 CASRTGLAGSGFF TGTGCCAGTAGAACGGGACTAGCGGGGTCCGGTTTCTTC
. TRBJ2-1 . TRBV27 CASRPPSTRIEQFF TGTGCCAGCAGACCTCCCAGTACCCGCATCGAGCAGTTCTTC
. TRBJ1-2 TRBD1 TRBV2 CASSRDSNYGYTF TGTGCCAGCAGTAGGGACAGTAACTATGGCTACACCTTC
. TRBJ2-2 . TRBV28 CARCFRGRAGAGELFF TGTGCCCGCTGTTTTCGCGGGCGGGCCGGGGCCGGGGAGCTGTTTTTT
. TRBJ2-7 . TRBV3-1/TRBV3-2 CASSLRLDSSYEQYF TGTGCCAGCAGCCTGCGACTGGATAGCTCCTACGAGCAGTACTTC
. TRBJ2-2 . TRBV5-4 CASSYQGTTGELFF TGTGCCAGCAGCTATCAGGGGACCACCGGGGAGCTGTTTTTT
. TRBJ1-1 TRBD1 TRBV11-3 CASSPGQGKGGTEAFF TGTGCCAGCAGCCCGGGACAGGGGAAAGGAGGCACTGAAGCTTTCTTT
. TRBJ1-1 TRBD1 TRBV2 CASKTGTGVTEAFF TGTGCCAGCAAAACCGGGACAGGGGTAACTGAAGCTTTCTTT
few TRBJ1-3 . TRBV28 CASSFSSGNTIYF TGTGCCAGCAGTTTTAGCTCTGGAAACACCATATATTTT
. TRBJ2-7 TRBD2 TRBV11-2 CASSFSGSYEQYF TGTGCCAGCAGCTTCAGCGGGAGCTACGAGCAGTACTTC
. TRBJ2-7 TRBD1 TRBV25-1 CASSSPGTGVYEQYF TGTGCCAGCAGTTCCCCCGGGACAGGGGTCTACGAGCAGTACTTC
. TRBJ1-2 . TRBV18 CASSPSRIYGYTF TGTGCCAGCTCACCGTCGCGGATCTATGGCTACACCTTC
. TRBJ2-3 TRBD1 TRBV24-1 CATSDTGGFGTDTQYF TGTGCCACCAGTGACACAGGGGGCTTTGGCACAGATACGCAGTATTTT
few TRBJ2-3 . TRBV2 CASSERPSDHTDTQYF TGTGCCAGCAGTGAAAGACCTAGCGATCACACAGATACGCAGTATTTT
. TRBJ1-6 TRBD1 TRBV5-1 CASSLRQGHNSPLHF TGCGCCAGCAGCTTAAGACAGGGTCATAATTCACCCCTCCACTTT
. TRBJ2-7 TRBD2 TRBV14 CASSRTSGRADEQYF TGTGCCAGCAGCCGTACTAGCGGGAGGGCAGACGAGCAGTACTTC
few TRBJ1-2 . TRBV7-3 CASSFDTDYGYTF TGTGCCAGCAGCTTCGACACAGACTATGGCTACACCTTC
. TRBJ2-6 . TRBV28 CASTNGGSLSGANVLTF TGTGCCAGCACCAATGGGGGGAGCCTCTCTGGGGCCAACGTCCTGACTTTC
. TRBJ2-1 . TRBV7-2 CASSLELGRAGGLGEQFF TGTGCCAGCAGCTTAGAGCTGGGGCGAGCAGGGGGGTTGGGTGAGCAGTTCTTC
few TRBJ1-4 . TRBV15 CATRVGGTNEKLFF TGTGCCACCAGAGTTGGGGGCACTAATGAAAAACTGTTTTTT
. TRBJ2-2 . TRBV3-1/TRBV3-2 CASSLGGDGENTGELFF TGTGCCAGCAGCCTAGGAGGGGACGGAGAGAACACCGGGGAGCTGTTTTTT
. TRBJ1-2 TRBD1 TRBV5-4 CASSPGTGYNYGYTF TGTGCCAGCAGTCCCGGGACAGGGTATAACTATGGCTACACCTTC
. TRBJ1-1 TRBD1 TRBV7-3 CASSLTGPTGGTNTEAFF TGTGCCAGCAGCTTAACGGGTCCAACAGGGGGCACGAACACTGAAGCTTTCTTT
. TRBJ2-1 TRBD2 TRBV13 CASSPPGAGWNEQFF TGTGCCAGCAGCCCCCCGGGAGCGGGGTGGAATGAGCAGTTCTTC
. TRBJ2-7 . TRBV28 CASSGLQDEQYF TGTGCCAGCTCGGGACTCCAGGACGAGCAGTACTTC
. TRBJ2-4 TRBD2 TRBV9 CASSVGTSGAGKNIQYF TGTGCCAGCAGCGTCGGGACTAGCGGGGCGGGCAAAAACATTCAGTACTTC
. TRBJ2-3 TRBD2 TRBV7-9 CASSQILAGSTDTQYF TGTGCCAGCAGCCAAATCCTAGCGGGGAGCACAGATACGCAGTATTTT
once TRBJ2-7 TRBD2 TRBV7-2 CASSKLAGSSYEQYF TGTGCCAGCAGCAAACTAGCGGGCAGCTCCTACGAGCAGTACTTC
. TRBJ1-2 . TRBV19 CASTPPGGANYGYTF TGTGCCAGTACCCCCCCGGGGGGCGCAAACTATGGCTACACCTTC
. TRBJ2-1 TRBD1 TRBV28 CASRGQFYNEQFF TGTGCCAGCAGGGGACAGTTCTACAATGAGCAGTTCTTC
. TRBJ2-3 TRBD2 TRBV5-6 CASSLGAAGGTDTQYF TGTGCCAGCAGCTTGGGAGCAGCGGGGGGAACAGATACGCAGTATTTT
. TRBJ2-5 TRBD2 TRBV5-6 CASSLAGLAGGPWETQYF TGTGCCAGCAGCTTGGCCGGGCTAGCGGGGGGTCCATGGGAGACCCAGTACTTC
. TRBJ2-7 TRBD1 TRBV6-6 CASSYRTGFDEQYF TGTGCCAGCAGTTACAGGACAGGATTCGACGAGCAGTACTTC
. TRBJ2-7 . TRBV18 CASSPGGPTYEQYF TGTGCCAGCTCACCAGGGGGCCCTACCTACGAGCAGTACTTC
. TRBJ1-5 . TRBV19 CASSLKQSQPQHF TGTGCCAGTAGCCTTAAACAAAGTCAGCCCCAGCATTTT
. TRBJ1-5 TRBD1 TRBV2 CASSVQGIGNQPQHF TGTGCCAGCAGTGTACAGGGGATAGGCAATCAGCCCCAGCATTTT
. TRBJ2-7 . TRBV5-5 CASSSPGHLSYEQYF TGTGCCAGCAGCTCGCCGGGACACCTATCCTACGAGCAGTACTTC